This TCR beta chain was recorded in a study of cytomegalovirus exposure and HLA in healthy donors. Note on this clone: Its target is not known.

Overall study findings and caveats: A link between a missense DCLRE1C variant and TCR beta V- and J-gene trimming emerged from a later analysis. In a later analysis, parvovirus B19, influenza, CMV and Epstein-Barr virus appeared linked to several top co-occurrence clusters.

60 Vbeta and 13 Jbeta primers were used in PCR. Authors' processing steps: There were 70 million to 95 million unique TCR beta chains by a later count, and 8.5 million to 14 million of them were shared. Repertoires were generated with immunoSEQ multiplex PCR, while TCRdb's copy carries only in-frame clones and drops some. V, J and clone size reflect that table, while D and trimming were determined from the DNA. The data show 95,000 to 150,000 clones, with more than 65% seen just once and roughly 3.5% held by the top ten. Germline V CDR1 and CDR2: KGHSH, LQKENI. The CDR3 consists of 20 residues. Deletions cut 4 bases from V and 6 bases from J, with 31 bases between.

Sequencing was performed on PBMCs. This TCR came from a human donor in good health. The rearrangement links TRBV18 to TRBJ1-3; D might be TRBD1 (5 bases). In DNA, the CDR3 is TGTGCCAGCTCACTTTATTCCGGGACTCAATCCGTTTCGGTGCTAAACACCATATATTTT. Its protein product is CASSLYSGTQSVSVLNTIYF.